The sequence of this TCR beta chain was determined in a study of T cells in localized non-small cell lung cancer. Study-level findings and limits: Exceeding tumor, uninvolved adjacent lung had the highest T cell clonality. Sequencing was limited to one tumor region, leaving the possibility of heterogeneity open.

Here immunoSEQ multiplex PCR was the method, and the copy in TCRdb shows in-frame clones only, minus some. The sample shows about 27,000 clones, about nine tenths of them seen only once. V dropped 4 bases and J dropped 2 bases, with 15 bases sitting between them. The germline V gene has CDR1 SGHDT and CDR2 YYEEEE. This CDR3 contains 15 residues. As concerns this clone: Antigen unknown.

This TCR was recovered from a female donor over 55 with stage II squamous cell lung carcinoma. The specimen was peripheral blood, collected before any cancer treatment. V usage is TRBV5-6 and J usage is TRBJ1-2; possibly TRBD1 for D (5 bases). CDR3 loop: CASSPRVRANYGYTF. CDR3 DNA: TGTGCCAGCAGCCCCCGGGTCAGGGCAAACTATGGCTACACCTTC. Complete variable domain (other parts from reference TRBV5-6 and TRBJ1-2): DAGVTQSPTHLIKTRGQQVTLRCSPKSGHDTVSWYQQALGQGPQFIFQYYEEEERQRGNFPDRFSGHQFPNYSSELNVNALLLGDSALYLCASSPRVRANYGYTFGSGTRLTVV.